The following is a T cell receptor (beta chain) sequence with its context. The source of the sample is a study of blood T cell repertoires in COVID-19. Overall study: PBMCs, B-cell-depleted T cells, or T cells were the source of the cDNA or gDNA that made up the material.

Per germline, CDR1 MGHRA and CDR2 YSYEKL. Trimming stripped 1 base from V and 0 bases from J, with 14 bases between. The CDR3 sequence is 17 residues long. Generated by immunoSEQ multiplex PCR, the TCRdb table keeps only in-frame clones and is missing some. The sample holds 210,000 or so clones; about 90% are singletons and the top ten take about 12%. Sequenced material: peripheral blood. The chain links TRBV4-1 to TRBJ2-3; D perhaps matches TRBD2 (6 bases). This clonotype was obtained from a woman younger than 30 who had recovered from COVID-19. Here the CDR3 reads CASSQGDAGTSTDTQYF. The DNA of the CDR3 is TGCGCCAGCAGCCAAGGGGACGCGGGGACTAGCACAGATACGCAGTATTTT.